The rows below give T cell receptor beta chains drawn from one sample of a study of a mutant IDH1 vaccine in newly diagnosed glioma. The assay was immunoSEQ multiplex PCR, and TCRdb's table has in-frame clones only and misses some. The sample lists 25,000 to 30,000 clones; approximately 80% were seen once. These receptors lack a known antigen. The sample in question was PBMCs, obtained from a glioma patient whose treatment included an IDH1 peptide vaccine. Every receptor here comes from a man aged 35 to 55 with glioma. Some clones in this sample may be carry-over from other donors' samples. Both conserved end residues are trimmed from each CDR3. The order of the fields is V gene, CDR3 length, J gene, clone size, CDR3 protein. Size tells how often a clone was seen (once, few, many) or the class of an expanded clone, and some rows leave it out.

v_gene: TRBV5-1
len: 15
j_gene: TRBJ2-3
abundance: NA
CDR3aa: ASSLVSSGAHEDTQY

v_gene: TRBV7-7
len: 13
j_gene: TRBJ2-5
abundance: NA
CDR3aa: ASSREPGLKETQY

v_gene: TRBV19
len: 16
j_gene: TRBJ1-5
abundance: NA
CDR3aa: ASSTRDRLVKGNQPQH

v_gene: TRBV9
len: 16
j_gene: TRBJ1-5
abundance: NA
CDR3aa: ASSGGGPTETLNQPQH

v_gene: TRBV13
len: 13
j_gene: TRBJ1-3
abundance: NA
CDR3aa: ASSSLGHSGNTIY

v_gene: TRBV7-9
len: 12
j_gene: TRBJ1-1
abundance: NA
CDR3aa: ASSSGHQNTEAF

v_gene: TRBV18
len: 12
j_gene: TRBJ1-5
abundance: few
CDR3aa: ASSPTGGDQPQH

v_gene: TRBV10-3
len: 11
j_gene: TRBJ1-1
abundance: NA
CDR3aa: AISNGGNTEAF

v_gene: TRBV5-6
len: 10
j_gene: TRBJ1-2
abundance: medium-sized
CDR3aa: ASRLRNYGYT

v_gene: TRBV5-4
len: 14
j_gene: TRBJ1-4
abundance: once
CDR3aa: ASSLQGAATNEKLF

v_gene: TRBV7-9
len: 15
j_gene: TRBJ2-1
abundance: NA
CDR3aa: ASSFRGGHSSYNEQF

v_gene: TRBV5-1
len: 15
j_gene: TRBJ2-1
abundance: NA
CDR3aa: ASSLVTSGGVDNEQF

v_gene: TRBV5-6
len: 16
j_gene: TRBJ1-3
abundance: NA
CDR3aa: ASSFGTGLETSGNTIY

v_gene: TRBV5-6
len: 11
j_gene: TRBJ2-7
abundance: once
CDR3aa: ASSGDRGDEQY

v_gene: TRBV14
len: 11
j_gene: TRBJ1-1
abundance: few
CDR3aa: ASSKTGDTEAF

v_gene: TRBV2
len: 13
j_gene: TRBJ2-3
abundance: NA
CDR3aa: ASIWGTGRTDTQY

v_gene: TRBV5-4
len: 13
j_gene: TRBJ1-2
abundance: NA
CDR3aa: ASSVPGRLNYGYT

v_gene: TRBV5-1
len: 12
j_gene: TRBJ2-5
abundance: NA
CDR3aa: ASGDRGNQETQY

v_gene: TRBV28
len: 17
j_gene: TRBJ1-2
abundance: once
CDR3aa: ASSPLFTLPIHRNYGYT

v_gene: TRBV5-4
len: 12
j_gene: TRBJ2-7
abundance: few
CDR3aa: ASSGITGGNEQY

v_gene: TRBV5-6
len: 12
j_gene: TRBJ1-5
abundance: NA
CDR3aa: ASSAGQGNQPQH

v_gene: TRBV5-8
len: 9
j_gene: TRBJ1-1
abundance: NA
CDR3aa: ASSLVGEAF

v_gene: TRBV7-8
len: 9
j_gene: TRBJ2-5
abundance: few
CDR3aa: ASSQQETQY

v_gene: TRBV19
len: 14
j_gene: TRBJ1-2
abundance: NA
CDR3aa: ASSPVGQASSYGYT

v_gene: TRBV29-1
len: 13
j_gene: TRBJ2-1
abundance: NA
CDR3aa: SVAGTSGSYNEQF

v_gene: TRBV30
len: 13
j_gene: TRBJ1-6
abundance: NA
CDR3aa: AWSVGQGVGSPLH

v_gene: TRBV5-6
len: 12
j_gene: TRBJ2-5
abundance: NA
CDR3aa: ASSQGLIQETQY

v_gene: TRBV14
len: 14
j_gene: TRBJ1-4
abundance: NA
CDR3aa: ASSLPPGMGNEKLF

v_gene: TRBV28
len: 9
j_gene: TRBJ2-2
abundance: NA
CDR3aa: ASSLAGELF

v_gene: TRBV6-1
len: 15
j_gene: TRBJ1-4
abundance: NA
CDR3aa: ASSEAGTGATNEKLF

v_gene: TRBV29-1
len: 16
j_gene: TRBJ2-1
abundance: NA
CDR3aa: SGRHGTSGEFSYNEQF

v_gene: TRBV4-2
len: 14
j_gene: TRBJ1-5
abundance: NA
CDR3aa: ASSQNSVTGNQPQH

v_gene: TRBV6-1
len: 13
j_gene: TRBJ2-1
abundance: NA
CDR3aa: ASSSPTSPYNEQF

v_gene: TRBV4-2
len: 12
j_gene: TRBJ1-6
abundance: NA
CDR3aa: ASTYGVGNSPLH

v_gene: TRBV5-6
len: 9
j_gene: TRBJ2-4
abundance: NA
CDR3aa: ASSLEGAQY

v_gene: TRBV6-6
len: 10
j_gene: TRBJ1-2
abundance: NA
CDR3aa: ASTLGQRGYT

v_gene: TRBV30
len: 12
j_gene: TRBJ2-7
abundance: NA
CDR3aa: AWSSGQLFYEQY

v_gene: TRBV9
len: 12
j_gene: TRBJ1-3
abundance: NA
CDR3aa: ASSVGGTGNTIY

v_gene: TRBV5-4
len: 14
j_gene: TRBJ2-7
abundance: NA
CDR3aa: ASSQPLNDRYGEQY

v_gene: TRBV7-9
len: 13
j_gene: TRBJ2-5
abundance: NA
CDR3aa: ASSLVLGFQETQY

v_gene: TRBV27
len: 11
j_gene: TRBJ1-5
abundance: NA
CDR3aa: ASGTGTNQPQH

v_gene: TRBV2
len: 18
j_gene: TRBJ2-4
abundance: NA
CDR3aa: ASSSPTSGGAWLAKNIQY

v_gene: TRBV7-8
len: 11
j_gene: TRBJ1-2
abundance: NA
CDR3aa: ASSVRGNYGYT

v_gene: TRBV19
len: 15
j_gene: TRBJ1-3
abundance: NA
CDR3aa: ASRPAPLSGSGNTIY

v_gene: TRBV19
len: 13
j_gene: TRBJ2-5
abundance: NA
CDR3aa: ASSRASGVQETQY

v_gene: TRBV13
len: 13
j_gene: TRBJ2-2
abundance: NA
CDR3aa: ASSLASGITGELF

v_gene: TRBV6-6
len: 10
j_gene: TRBJ1-1
abundance: few
CDR3aa: ASRTGISEAF

v_gene: TRBV6-5
len: 12
j_gene: TRBJ2-1
abundance: NA
CDR3aa: ASSPVNSYNEQF

v_gene: TRBV7-6
len: 12
j_gene: TRBJ2-3
abundance: NA
CDR3aa: ASSLGQGTDTQY

v_gene: TRBV19
len: 12
j_gene: TRBJ2-5
abundance: NA
CDR3aa: ASSRGPSQETQY

v_gene: TRBV7-9
len: 13
j_gene: TRBJ2-2
abundance: NA
CDR3aa: ASSLAGGHTGELF

v_gene: TRBV7-9
len: 11
j_gene: TRBJ1-2
abundance: NA
CDR3aa: ASSFESNYGYT

v_gene: TRBV29-1
len: 11
j_gene: TRBJ2-2
abundance: NA
CDR3aa: SVGGGIVGELF

v_gene: TRBV7-8
len: 11
j_gene: TRBJ2-5
abundance: NA
CDR3aa: ASSISSSDRQY

v_gene: TRBV19
len: 13
j_gene: TRBJ1-2
abundance: NA
CDR3aa: ASRGLQGVNYGYT

v_gene: TRBV12-5
len: 13
j_gene: TRBJ1-2
abundance: NA
CDR3aa: ASGLGDRVGYGYT

v_gene: TRBV6-1
len: 15
j_gene: TRBJ2-2
abundance: NA
CDR3aa: ASSGPPTGVGTGELF

v_gene: TRBV19
len: 12
j_gene: TRBJ1-5
abundance: NA
CDR3aa: ASKRTDSNQPQH

v_gene: TRBV19
len: 12
j_gene: TRBJ1-1
abundance: NA
CDR3aa: ASSISGMNTEAF